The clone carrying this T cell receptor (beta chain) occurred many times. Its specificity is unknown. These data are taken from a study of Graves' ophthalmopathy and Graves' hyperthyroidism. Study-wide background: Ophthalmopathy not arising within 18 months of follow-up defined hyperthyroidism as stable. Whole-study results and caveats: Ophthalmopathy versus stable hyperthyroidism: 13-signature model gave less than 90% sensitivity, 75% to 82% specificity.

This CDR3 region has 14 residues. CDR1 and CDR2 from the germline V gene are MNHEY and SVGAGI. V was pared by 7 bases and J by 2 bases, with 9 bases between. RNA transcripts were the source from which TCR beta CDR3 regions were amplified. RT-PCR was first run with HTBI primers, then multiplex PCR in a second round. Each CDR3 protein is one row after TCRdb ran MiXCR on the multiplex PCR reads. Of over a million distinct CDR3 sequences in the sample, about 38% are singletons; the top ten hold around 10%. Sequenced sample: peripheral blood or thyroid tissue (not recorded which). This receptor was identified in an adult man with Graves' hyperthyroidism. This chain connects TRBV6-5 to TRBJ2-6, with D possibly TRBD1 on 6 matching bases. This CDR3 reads CASKQGTGANVLTF. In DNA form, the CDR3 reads TGTGCCAGCAAACAGGGAACTGGGGCCAACGTCCTGACTTTC.